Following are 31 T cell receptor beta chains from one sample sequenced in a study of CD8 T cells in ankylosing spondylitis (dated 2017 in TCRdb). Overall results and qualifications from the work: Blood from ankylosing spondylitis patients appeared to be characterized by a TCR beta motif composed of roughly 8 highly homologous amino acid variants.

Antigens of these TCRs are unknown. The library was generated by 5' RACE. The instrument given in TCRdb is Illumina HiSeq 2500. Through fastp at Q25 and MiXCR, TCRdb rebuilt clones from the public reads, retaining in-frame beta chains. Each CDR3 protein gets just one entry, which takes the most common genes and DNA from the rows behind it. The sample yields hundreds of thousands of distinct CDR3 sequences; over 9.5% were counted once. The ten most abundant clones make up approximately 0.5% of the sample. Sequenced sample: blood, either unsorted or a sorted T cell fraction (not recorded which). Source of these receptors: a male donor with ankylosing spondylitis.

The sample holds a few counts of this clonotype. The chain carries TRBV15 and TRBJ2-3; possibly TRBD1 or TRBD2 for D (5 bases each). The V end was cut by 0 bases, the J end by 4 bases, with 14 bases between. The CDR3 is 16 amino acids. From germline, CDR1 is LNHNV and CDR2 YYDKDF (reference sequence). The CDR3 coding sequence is TGTGCCACCAGCAGAGAGGGGACCCGCGGCGCAGATACGCAGTATTTT. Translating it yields CATSREGTRGADTQYF. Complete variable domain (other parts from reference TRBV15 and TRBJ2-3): DAMVIQNPRYQVTQFGKPVTLSCSQTLNHNVMYWYQQKSSQAPKLLFHYYDKDFNNEADTPDNFQSRRPNTSFCFLDIRSPGLGDTAMYLCATSREGTRGADTQYFGPGTRLTVL.

CDR3 in amino acids: CSAIGTVNQPQHF. CDR3 coding DNA: TGCAGTGCTATAGGGACAGTAAATCAGCCCCAGCATTTT. This chain uses TRBV20-1 with TRBJ1-5; 7 bases line up with TRBD1. Germline values: CDR1 DFQATT, CDR2 SNEGSKA (reference sequence). The CDR3 covers 13 residues. V was clipped by 4 bases and J by 4 bases; unmatched bases: 4.

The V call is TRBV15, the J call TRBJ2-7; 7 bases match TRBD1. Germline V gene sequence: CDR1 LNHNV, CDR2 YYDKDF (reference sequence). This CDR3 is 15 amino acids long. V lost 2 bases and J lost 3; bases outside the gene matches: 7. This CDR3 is CATSRSLTGVYEQYF. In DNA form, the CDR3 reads TGTGCCACCAGCAGATCCCTTACAGGGGTCTACGAGCAGTACTTC.

The DNA of the CDR3 is TGCGCCAGCAGCCAAGATTTATTGAACCAGGGGATGCTACCCCTCCACTTT. It codes for CASSQDLLNQGMLPLHF. This chain uses TRBV4-3 with TRBJ1-6, with D possibly being TRBD1 (6 bases). V dropped 0 bases and J dropped 12 bases, with 21 bases sitting between them. This CDR3 spans 17 amino acids. The germline V gene encodes CDR1 LGHNA and CDR2 YSLEER.

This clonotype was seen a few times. In nucleotides, the CDR3 is TGCAGTGCTGGCCGCTCGTTCTCGGAGCGCGAGCAGTACTTC. Amino acids: CSAGRSFSEREQYF. The chain couples TRBV20-1 to TRBJ2-7; D ambiguous. V was trimmed by 5 bases and J by 6 bases, leaving 20 bases between them. The germline CDR1 and CDR2 sequences are DFQATT and SNEGSKA (reference sequence). This CDR3 region has 14 residues.

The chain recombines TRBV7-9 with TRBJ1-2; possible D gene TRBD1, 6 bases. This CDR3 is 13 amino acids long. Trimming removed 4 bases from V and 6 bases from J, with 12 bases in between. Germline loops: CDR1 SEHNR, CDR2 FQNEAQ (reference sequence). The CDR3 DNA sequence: TGTGCCAGCAGCTGGACAGCGGCGGATGGCTACACCTTC. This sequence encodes CASSWTAADGYTF.

The CDR3 DNA sequence: TGTGCCAGCTCACCAAGGCGGGAGTCTGTCTACGAGCAGTACTTC. As protein: CASSPRRESVYEQYF. The chain recombines TRBV18 with TRBJ2-7, with TRBD2 matching 7 bases. The trim removed 2 bases at V and 3 bases at J, leaving 7 bases unmatched. In germline, CDR1 is KGHSH, CDR2 LQKENI. The CDR3 length is 15 residues. Variable domain in full (rest from reference TRBV18 and TRBJ2-7): NAGVMQNPRHLVRRRGQEARLRCSPMKGHSHVYWYRQLPEEGLKFMVYLQKENIIDESGMPKERFSAEFPKEGPSILRIQQVVRGDSAAYFCASSPRRESVYEQYFGPGTRLTVT.

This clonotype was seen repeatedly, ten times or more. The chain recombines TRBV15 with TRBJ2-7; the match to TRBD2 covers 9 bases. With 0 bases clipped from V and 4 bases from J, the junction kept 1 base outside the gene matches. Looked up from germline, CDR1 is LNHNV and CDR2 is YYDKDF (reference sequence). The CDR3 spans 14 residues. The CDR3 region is CATSRETSGYEQYF. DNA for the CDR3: TGTGCCACCAGCAGAGAGACTAGCGGTTACGAGCAGTACTTC.

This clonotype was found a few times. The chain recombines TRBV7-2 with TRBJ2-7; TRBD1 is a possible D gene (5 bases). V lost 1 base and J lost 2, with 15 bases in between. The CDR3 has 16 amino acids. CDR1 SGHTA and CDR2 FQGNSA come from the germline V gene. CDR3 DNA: TGTGCCAGCAGCTTAGGGACAACAAACCTCCCCTACGAGCAGTACTTC. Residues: CASSLGTTNLPYEQYF.

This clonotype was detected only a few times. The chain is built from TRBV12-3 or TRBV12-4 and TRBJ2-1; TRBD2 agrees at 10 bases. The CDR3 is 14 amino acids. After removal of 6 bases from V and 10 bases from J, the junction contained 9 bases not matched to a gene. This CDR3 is CASRRSGRAYEQFF. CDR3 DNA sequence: TGTGCCAGCAGACGGAGCGGGAGGGCCTACGAGCAGTTCTTC.

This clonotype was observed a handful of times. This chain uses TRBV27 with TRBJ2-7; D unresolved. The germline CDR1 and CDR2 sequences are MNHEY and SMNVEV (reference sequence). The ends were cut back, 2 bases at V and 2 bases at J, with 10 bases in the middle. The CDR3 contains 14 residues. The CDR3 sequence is CASSLKAYTYEQYF. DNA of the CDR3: TGTGCCAGCAGTTTAAAGGCCTACACCTACGAGCAGTACTTC.

The CDR3 DNA is TGTGCCAGCAGTTACTCTGGAAACTCCTACGAGCAGTACTTC. It codes for CASSYSGNSYEQYF. The chain links TRBV6-5 to TRBJ2-7, with D unresolved. The CDR3 runs to 14 residues. V shed 0 bases and J shed 0 bases, with 6 bases lying between them. The germline gives CDR1 MNHEY, CDR2 SVGAGI.

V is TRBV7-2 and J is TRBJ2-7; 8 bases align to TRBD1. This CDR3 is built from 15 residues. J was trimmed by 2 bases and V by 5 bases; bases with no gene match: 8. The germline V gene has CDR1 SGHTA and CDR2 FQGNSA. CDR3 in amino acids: CASSLTGVDAYEQYF. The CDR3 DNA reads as TGTGCCAGCAGCCTGACAGGGGTCGATGCCTACGAGCAGTACTTC.

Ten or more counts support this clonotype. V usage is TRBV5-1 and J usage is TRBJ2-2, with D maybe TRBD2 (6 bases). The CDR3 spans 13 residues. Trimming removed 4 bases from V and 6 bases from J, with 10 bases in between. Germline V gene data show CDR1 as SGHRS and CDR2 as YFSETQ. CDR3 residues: CASSLGRSGELFF. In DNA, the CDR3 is TGCGCCAGCAGCCTTGGGAGGTCCGGGGAGCTGTTTTTT.

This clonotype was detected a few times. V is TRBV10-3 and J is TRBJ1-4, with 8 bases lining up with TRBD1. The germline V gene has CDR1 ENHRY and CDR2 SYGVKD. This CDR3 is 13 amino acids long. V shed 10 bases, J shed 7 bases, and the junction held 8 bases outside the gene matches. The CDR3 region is CATGTGLGEKLFF. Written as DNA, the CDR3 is TGTGCCACAGGGACAGGTCTTGGTGAAAAACTGTTTTTT.

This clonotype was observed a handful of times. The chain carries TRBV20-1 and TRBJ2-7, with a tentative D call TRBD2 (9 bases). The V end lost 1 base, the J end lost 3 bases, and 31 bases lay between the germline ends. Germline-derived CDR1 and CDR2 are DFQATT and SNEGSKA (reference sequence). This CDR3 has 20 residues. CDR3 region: CSARGQGALTSGQPRYEQYF. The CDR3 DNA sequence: TGCAGTGCTAGAGGGCAGGGGGCGCTTACTAGCGGGCAACCCCGCTACGAGCAGTACTTC.

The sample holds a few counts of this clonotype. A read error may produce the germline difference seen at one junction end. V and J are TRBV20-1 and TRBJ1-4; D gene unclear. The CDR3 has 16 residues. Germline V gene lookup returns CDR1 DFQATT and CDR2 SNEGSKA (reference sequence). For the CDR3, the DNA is TGCTGTGCTAGAGATTACGGCAGTCCTCATAATGAAAAACTGTTTTTT. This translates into CCARDYGSPHNEKLFF.

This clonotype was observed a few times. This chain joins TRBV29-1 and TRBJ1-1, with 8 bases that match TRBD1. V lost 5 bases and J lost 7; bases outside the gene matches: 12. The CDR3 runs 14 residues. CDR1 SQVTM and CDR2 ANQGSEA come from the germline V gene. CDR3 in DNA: TGCAGCGTTTTCTTTTTGGGACAGGATTATGAAGCTTTCTTT. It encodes CSVFFLGQDYEAFF.

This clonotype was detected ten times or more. CDR3 nucleotide sequence: TGTGCCAGCAGCCCCCGGGTCCCCTCCTACGAGCAGTACTTC. This encodes CASSPRVPSYEQYF. This chain uses TRBV11-2 with TRBJ2-7; D unclear. This CDR3 is built from 14 residues. The V gene's germline CDR1 is SGHAT and CDR2 FQNNGV. V lost 5 bases and J lost 0, with 11 bases in between. Looking up the rest from reference TRBV11-2 and TRBJ2-7 gives the full variable domain: EAGVAQSPRYKIIEKRQSVAFWCNPISGHATLYWYQQILGQGPKLLIQFQNNGVVDDSQLPKDRFSAERLKGVDSTLKIQPAKLEDSAVYLCASSPRVPSYEQYFGPGTRLTVT.

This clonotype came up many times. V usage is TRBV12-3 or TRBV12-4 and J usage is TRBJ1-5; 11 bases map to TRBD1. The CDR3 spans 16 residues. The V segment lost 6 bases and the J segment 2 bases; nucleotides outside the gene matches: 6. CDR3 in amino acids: CASSRTGGLRNQPQHF. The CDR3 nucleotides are TGTGCCAGCAGCCGGACAGGGGGCTTACGCAATCAGCCCCAGCATTTT.

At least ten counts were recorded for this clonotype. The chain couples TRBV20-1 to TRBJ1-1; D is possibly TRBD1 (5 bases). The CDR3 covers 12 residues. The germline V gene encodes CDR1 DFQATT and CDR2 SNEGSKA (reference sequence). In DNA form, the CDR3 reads TGCAGCCAAACAGAAGGGGCCACTGAAGCTTTCTTT. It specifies CSQTEGATEAFF.

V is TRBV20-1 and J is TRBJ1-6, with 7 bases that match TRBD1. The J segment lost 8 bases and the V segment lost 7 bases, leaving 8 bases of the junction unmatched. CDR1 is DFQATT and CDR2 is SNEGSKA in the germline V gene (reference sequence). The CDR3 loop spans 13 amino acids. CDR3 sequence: CSGRGQSDSPLHF. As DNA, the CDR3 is TGCAGTGGCAGGGGACAGTCTGATTCACCCCTCCACTTT.

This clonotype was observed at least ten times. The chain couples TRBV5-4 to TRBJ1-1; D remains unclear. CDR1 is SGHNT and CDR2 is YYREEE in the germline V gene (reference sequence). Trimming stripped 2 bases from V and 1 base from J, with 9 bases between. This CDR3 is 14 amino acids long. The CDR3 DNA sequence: TGTGCCAGCAGCTTACTGGGAAAGAACACTGAAGCTTTCTTT. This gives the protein CASSLLGKNTEAFF.

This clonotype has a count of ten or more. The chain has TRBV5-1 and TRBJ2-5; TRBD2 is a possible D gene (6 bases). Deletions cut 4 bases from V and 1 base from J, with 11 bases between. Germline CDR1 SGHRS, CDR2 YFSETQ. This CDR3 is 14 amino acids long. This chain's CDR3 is CASSPGTSQETQYF. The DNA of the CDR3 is TGCGCCAGCAGCCCGGGGACTTCCCAAGAGACCCAGTACTTC.

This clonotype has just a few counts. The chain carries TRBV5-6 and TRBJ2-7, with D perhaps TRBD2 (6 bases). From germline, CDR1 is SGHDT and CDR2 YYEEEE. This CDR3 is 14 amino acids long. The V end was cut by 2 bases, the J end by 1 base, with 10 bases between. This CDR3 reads CASSFLARSYEQYF. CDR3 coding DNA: TGTGCCAGCAGCTTCCTAGCGAGATCCTACGAGCAGTACTTC. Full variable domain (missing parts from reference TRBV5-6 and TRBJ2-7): DAGVTQSPTHLIKTRGQQVTLRCSPKSGHDTVSWYQQALGQGPQFIFQYYEEEERQRGNFPDRFSGHQFPNYSSELNVNALLLGDSALYLCASSFLARSYEQYFGPGTRLTVT.

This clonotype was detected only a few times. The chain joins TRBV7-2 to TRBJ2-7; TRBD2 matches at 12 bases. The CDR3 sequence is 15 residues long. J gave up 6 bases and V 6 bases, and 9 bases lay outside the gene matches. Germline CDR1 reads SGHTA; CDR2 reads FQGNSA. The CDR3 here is CASRRLAGAAGEQYF. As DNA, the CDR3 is TGTGCCAGCAGGAGACTAGCGGGGGCGGCGGGCGAGCAGTACTTC. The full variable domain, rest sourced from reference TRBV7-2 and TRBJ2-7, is GAGVSQSPSNKVTEKGKDVELRCDPISGHTALYWYRQSLGQGLEFLIYFQGNSAPDKSGLPSDRFSAERTGGSVSTLTIQRTQQEDSAVYLCASRRLAGAAGEQYFGPGTRLTVT.

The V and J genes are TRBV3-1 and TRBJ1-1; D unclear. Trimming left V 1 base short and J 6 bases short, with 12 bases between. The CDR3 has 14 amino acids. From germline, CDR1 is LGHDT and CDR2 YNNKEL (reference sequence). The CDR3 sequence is CASSQGPGGAEAFF. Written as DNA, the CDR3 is TGTGCCAGCAGCCAAGGCCCGGGCGGGGCTGAAGCTTTCTTT.

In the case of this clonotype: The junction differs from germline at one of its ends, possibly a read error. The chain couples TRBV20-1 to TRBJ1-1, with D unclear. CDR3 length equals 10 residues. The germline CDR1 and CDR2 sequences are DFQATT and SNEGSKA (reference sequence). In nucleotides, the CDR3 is TGCAGTGCTTTTCCCACGGGCCCCCATTTT. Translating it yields CSAFPTGPHF.

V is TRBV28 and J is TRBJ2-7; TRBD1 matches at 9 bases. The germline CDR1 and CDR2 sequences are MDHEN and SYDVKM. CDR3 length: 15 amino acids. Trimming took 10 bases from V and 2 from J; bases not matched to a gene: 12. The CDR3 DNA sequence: TGTGCCACCTCACTCCGGGACAGGGTAACCTACGAGCAGTACTTC. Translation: CATSLRDRVTYEQYF.

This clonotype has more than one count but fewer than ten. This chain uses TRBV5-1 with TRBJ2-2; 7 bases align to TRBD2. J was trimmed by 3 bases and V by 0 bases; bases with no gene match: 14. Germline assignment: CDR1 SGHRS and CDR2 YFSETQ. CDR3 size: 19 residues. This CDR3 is CASSLGHSGLLSDTGELFF. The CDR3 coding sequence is TGCGCCAGCAGCTTGGGCCATAGCGGGCTTTTAAGTGACACCGGGGAGCTGTTTTTT.

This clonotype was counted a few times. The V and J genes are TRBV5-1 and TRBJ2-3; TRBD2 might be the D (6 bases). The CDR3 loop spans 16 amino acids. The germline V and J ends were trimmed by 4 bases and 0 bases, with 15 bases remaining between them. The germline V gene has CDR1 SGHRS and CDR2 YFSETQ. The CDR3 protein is CASSHRLGASTDTQYF. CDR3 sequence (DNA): TGCGCCAGCAGCCATAGACTAGGCGCTAGCACAGATACGCAGTATTTT.